The rows below give T cell receptor beta chains drawn from one sample of a study of post-analysis software for immune sequencing data. TCRdb redid the calling of the PCR reads with MiXCR, one entry per CDR3 protein. The data contain about 770,000 distinct CDR3 sequences, around 42% of them singletons. The specimen was blood. These receptor sequences come from a girl aged 5 to 17 with multiple sclerosis. Both conserved end residues are part of each CDR3. A D gene is named only where the DNA matches it firmly. A clone size is listed for some rows: how often the clone was seen (once, few, many), or a class if it is expanded.

j_gene: TRBJ2-4; abundance: -; len: 12; v_gene: TRBV20-1; d_gene: TRBD2; CDR3nt: TGCAGTGCTGGAACCGGGACTAGCGTTCAGTACTTC; CDR3aa: CSAGTGTSVQYF
j_gene: TRBJ1-4; abundance: few; len: 13; v_gene: TRBV7-3; d_gene: -; CDR3nt: TGTGCCAGCAGCCCGGGGGCTAATGAAAAACTGTTTTTT; CDR3aa: CASSPGANEKLFF
j_gene: TRBJ2-7; abundance: -; len: 15; v_gene: TRBV7-2; d_gene: TRBD2; CDR3nt: TGTGCCAGCAGCACACACTGGACTAGCACCTACGAGCAGTACTTC; CDR3aa: CASSTHWTSTYEQYF
j_gene: TRBJ2-4; abundance: -; len: 12; v_gene: TRBV12-5; d_gene: -; CDR3nt: TGTGCTAGTGGTGCTGGGGGTCCCAAGCAGTACTTC; CDR3aa: CASGAGGPKQYF
j_gene: TRBJ1-5; abundance: -; len: 15; v_gene: TRBV12-3/TRBV12-4; d_gene: -; CDR3nt: TGTGCCAGCAGTTACGGGGAATTGGGCAATCAGCCCCAGCATTTT; CDR3aa: CASSYGELGNQPQHF
j_gene: TRBJ2-1; abundance: -; len: 16; v_gene: TRBV4-1; d_gene: -; CDR3nt: TGCGCCAGCAGCCAAGAAGAAGGGGGCTCCTACAATGAGCAGTTCTTC; CDR3aa: CASSQEEGGSYNEQFF
j_gene: TRBJ2-7; abundance: -; len: 15; v_gene: TRBV20-1; d_gene: -; CDR3nt: TGCAGTGCTAGAGATCGGGGAGGAGCCCGATACGAGCAGTACTTC; CDR3aa: CSARDRGGARYEQYF
j_gene: TRBJ1-2; abundance: -; len: 14; v_gene: TRBV12-3/TRBV12-4; d_gene: -; CDR3nt: TGTGCCAGCAGTCCAGGCCCCTCCTTGTATGGCTACACCTTC; CDR3aa: CASSPGPSLYGYTF
j_gene: TRBJ2-3; abundance: -; len: 16; v_gene: TRBV7-8; d_gene: -; CDR3nt: TGTGCCAGCAGCTTAGGTCCTAGCCCAGGCACAGATACGCAGTATTTT; CDR3aa: CASSLGPSPGTDTQYF
j_gene: TRBJ2-3; abundance: -; len: 14; v_gene: TRBV7-3; d_gene: -; CDR3nt: TGTGCCAGCAGCCCGACACCGGGCACAGATACGCAGTATTTT; CDR3aa: CASSPTPGTDTQYF
j_gene: TRBJ2-1; abundance: -; len: 13; v_gene: TRBV27; d_gene: -; CDR3nt: TGTGCCCGCAGTTCCCAATCCTACAATGAGCAGTTCTTC; CDR3aa: CARSSQSYNEQFF
j_gene: TRBJ1-2; abundance: -; len: 13; v_gene: TRBV7-2; d_gene: -; CDR3nt: TGTGCCAGCAGCTCCTTAGGGCCATATGGCTACACCTTC; CDR3aa: CASSSLGPYGYTF
j_gene: TRBJ2-7; abundance: -; len: 18; v_gene: TRBV3-1; d_gene: -; CDR3nt: TGTGCCAGCAGCCAAGTTAACGGACGGAAGGGCAGATCCTACGAGCAGTACTTC; CDR3aa: CASSQVNGRKGRSYEQYF
j_gene: TRBJ1-2; abundance: -; len: 14; v_gene: TRBV12-3/TRBV12-4; d_gene: TRBD1; CDR3nt: TGTGCCAGCACCCCCAGGGGGACTGATTATGGCTACACCTTC; CDR3aa: CASTPRGTDYGYTF
j_gene: TRBJ2-3; abundance: -; len: 17; v_gene: TRBV5-1; d_gene: TRBD1; CDR3nt: TGCGCCAGCAGCTTCATGCCGGGACAGGGAGGCACAGATACGCAGTATTTT; CDR3aa: CASSFMPGQGGTDTQYF
j_gene: TRBJ2-7; abundance: -; len: 14; v_gene: TRBV7-4; d_gene: TRBD1; CDR3nt: TGTGCCAGCAGAACGGGACAGGGGATTCAGGAGCAGTACTTC; CDR3aa: CASRTGQGIQEQYF
j_gene: TRBJ2-3; abundance: few; len: 16; v_gene: TRBV12-3/TRBV12-4; d_gene: -; CDR3nt: TGTGCCAGCAGACCAGGGACATTCGGGGTCACAGATACGCAGTATTTT; CDR3aa: CASRPGTFGVTDTQYF
j_gene: TRBJ1-5; abundance: -; len: 17; v_gene: TRBV6-6; d_gene: TRBD1; CDR3nt: TGTGCCACCACAGAGTCGGGACAGGGAGTTAACAATCAGCCCCAGCATTTT; CDR3aa: CATTESGQGVNNQPQHF
j_gene: TRBJ1-1; abundance: many; len: 14; v_gene: TRBV20-1; d_gene: -; CDR3nt: TGCAGTGCCCGACCGCCGACGGCGAACACTGAAGCTTTCTTT; CDR3aa: CSARPPTANTEAFF
j_gene: TRBJ1-5; abundance: -; len: 15; v_gene: TRBV28; d_gene: -; CDR3nt: TGTGCCAGCAGTCTCCCAGGTGCCCCTAATCAGCCCCAGCATTTT; CDR3aa: CASSLPGAPNQPQHF
j_gene: TRBJ1-4; abundance: -; len: 16; v_gene: TRBV28; d_gene: -; CDR3nt: TGTGCCAGCAGTTTAGTAGTAGGGGGGGCTGGGGAAAAACTGTTTTTT; CDR3aa: CASSLVVGGAGEKLFF
j_gene: TRBJ1-2; abundance: -; len: 11; v_gene: TRBV12-3/TRBV12-4; d_gene: -; CDR3nt: TGTGCCAGCGGAGCGGTTGGAGGCTACACCTTC; CDR3aa: CASGAVGGYTF
j_gene: TRBJ2-4; abundance: -; len: 15; v_gene: TRBV12-3/TRBV12-4; d_gene: TRBD2; CDR3nt: TGTGCCAGCGAATCGACTAGCGGGGGAGAAAACATTCAGTACTTC; CDR3aa: CASESTSGGENIQYF
j_gene: TRBJ2-7; abundance: -; len: 15; v_gene: TRBV28; d_gene: -; CDR3nt: TGTGCCAGCAGTTTATATTCGACTCAAACCTACGAGCAGTACTTC; CDR3aa: CASSLYSTQTYEQYF
j_gene: TRBJ2-1; abundance: few; len: 15; v_gene: TRBV20-1; d_gene: TRBD2; CDR3nt: TGCAGTGCCTCTTCACTAGCGGGAGTTGGCGATGAGCAGTTCTTC; CDR3aa: CSASSLAGVGDEQFF
j_gene: TRBJ2-6; abundance: -; len: 16; v_gene: TRBV6-5; d_gene: -; CDR3nt: TGTGCCAGCAGCTCCCTTCAGGGGACTGGGGCCAACGTCCTGACTTTC; CDR3aa: CASSSLQGTGANVLTF
j_gene: TRBJ2-3; abundance: -; len: 14; v_gene: TRBV29-1; d_gene: -; CDR3nt: TGCAGCGTTGGGGTGCGGACAGGCACAGATACGCAGTATTTT; CDR3aa: CSVGVRTGTDTQYF
j_gene: TRBJ2-5; abundance: -; len: 15; v_gene: TRBV28; d_gene: TRBD1; CDR3nt: TGTGCCAGCAGTCCATCGACAGGGTTTGGAGAGACCCAGTACTTC; CDR3aa: CASSPSTGFGETQYF
j_gene: TRBJ1-1; abundance: -; len: 15; v_gene: TRBV4-1; d_gene: -; CDR3nt: TGCGCCAGCAGCCAAGAGGCCGGACCGAACACTGAAGCTTTCTTT; CDR3aa: CASSQEAGPNTEAFF
j_gene: TRBJ1-2; abundance: few; len: 15; v_gene: TRBV9; d_gene: -; CDR3nt: TGTGCCAGCAGCGTAGCACAGGAGGGAACTCGGGGCTACACCTTC; CDR3aa: CASSVAQEGTRGYTF
j_gene: TRBJ2-7; abundance: -; len: 14; v_gene: TRBV12-3/TRBV12-4; d_gene: -; CDR3nt: TGTGCCAGCAGTTTGGCTCGATCCTCCTACGAGCAGTACTTC; CDR3aa: CASSLARSSYEQYF
j_gene: TRBJ2-1; abundance: -; len: 16; v_gene: TRBV6-2/TRBV6-3; d_gene: TRBD2; CDR3nt: TGTGCCAGCAGTGACGAACCTAGCGGCACTTACAATGAGCAGTTCTTC; CDR3aa: CASSDEPSGTYNEQFF
j_gene: TRBJ2-1; abundance: few; len: 17; v_gene: TRBV11-2; d_gene: TRBD2; CDR3nt: TGTGCCAGCAGCTTAGCCCTACCGGGAGGGCCTCGGAATGAGCAGTTCTTC; CDR3aa: CASSLALPGGPRNEQFF
j_gene: TRBJ1-1; abundance: -; len: 12; v_gene: TRBV6-5; d_gene: -; CDR3nt: TGTGCCAGCAGTAGCCCGACCACTGAAGCTTTCTTT; CDR3aa: CASSSPTTEAFF
j_gene: TRBJ2-6; abundance: few; len: 17; v_gene: TRBV11-2; d_gene: TRBD2; CDR3nt: TGTGCCAGCAGCTCGGTGAGCGGGAAGACTGGGGCCAACGTCCTGACTTTC; CDR3aa: CASSSVSGKTGANVLTF
j_gene: TRBJ1-5; abundance: -; len: 17; v_gene: TRBV12-3/TRBV12-4; d_gene: -; CDR3nt: TGTGCCAGCAGTCGCCGGCCGGGGACGGAAACCAATCAGCCCCAGCATTTT; CDR3aa: CASSRRPGTETNQPQHF
j_gene: TRBJ2-1; abundance: few; len: 13; v_gene: TRBV7-3; d_gene: -; CDR3nt: TGTGCCAGCAGCGCACGGGGGGCGGATGAGCAGTTCTTC; CDR3aa: CASSARGADEQFF
j_gene: TRBJ1-1; abundance: -; len: 12; v_gene: TRBV6-2/TRBV6-3; d_gene: -; CDR3nt: TGTGCCAGCAGTTACAGGCCCTTGGAAGCTTTCTTT; CDR3aa: CASSYRPLEAFF
j_gene: TRBJ1-6; abundance: few; len: 12; v_gene: TRBV3-1; d_gene: -; CDR3nt: TGTGCCAGCAGCAATTCCGATTCACCCCTCCACTTT; CDR3aa: CASSNSDSPLHF
j_gene: TRBJ2-7; abundance: -; len: 15; v_gene: TRBV28; d_gene: -; CDR3nt: TGTGCCAGCAGCCCCCCCAACCTACCCACCTACGAGCAGTACTTC; CDR3aa: CASSPPNLPTYEQYF
j_gene: TRBJ2-3; abundance: -; len: 17; v_gene: TRBV29-1; d_gene: -; CDR3nt: TGCAGCGTTGAAGATACGGGCAGGGGCAGTTTTACAGATACGCAGTATTTT; CDR3aa: CSVEDTGRGSFTDTQYF
j_gene: TRBJ2-7; abundance: -; len: 13; v_gene: TRBV13; d_gene: -; CDR3nt: TGTGCCAGCAGGCGGACAGACTACTACGAGCAGTACTTC; CDR3aa: CASRRTDYYEQYF
j_gene: TRBJ1-5; abundance: -; len: 14; v_gene: TRBV12-3/TRBV12-4; d_gene: -; CDR3nt: TGTGCCAGCAGTCAGGCGCCAGGGAATCAGCCCCAGCATTTT; CDR3aa: CASSQAPGNQPQHF
j_gene: TRBJ1-2; abundance: few; len: 16; v_gene: TRBV12-3/TRBV12-4; d_gene: -; CDR3nt: TGTGCCAGCAGTTTTGGAATGCAGGATTTAGGCTATGGCTACACCTTC; CDR3aa: CASSFGMQDLGYGYTF
j_gene: TRBJ2-5; abundance: -; len: 17; v_gene: TRBV7-8; d_gene: TRBD1; CDR3nt: TGTACCAGCAGCTTAGTGGTGAGGACAGGGGACCAAGAGACCCAGTACTTC; CDR3aa: CTSSLVVRTGDQETQYF
j_gene: TRBJ2-1; abundance: -; len: 11; v_gene: TRBV3-1; d_gene: -; CDR3nt: TGTGCCAGCAGCCAAGGCTCTACTCAGTTCTTC; CDR3aa: CASSQGSTQFF
j_gene: TRBJ1-5; abundance: -; len: 15; v_gene: TRBV6-6; d_gene: -; CDR3nt: TGTGCCAGCAGTTTCGGTCGGGGCCGGGATCAGCCCCAGCATTTT; CDR3aa: CASSFGRGRDQPQHF